Listed below are T cell receptor beta chains from one sample, sequenced in a study of neurological immune-mediated disorders. TCRdb redid the calling of the 5' RACE reads with MiXCR, one entry per CDR3 protein. The sample contains about 66,000 distinct CDR3 sequences, less than 5.5% of which appear only once. Sequenced: PBMCs. All receptors come from a woman aged 25 to 39 with multiple sclerosis. The conserved cysteine and the conserved F or W are not part of the CDR3 here. Fields, in order: J gene, clone size, V gene, CDR3 protein. Clone size is stated in some rows and not others, as once, few, many or a class when expanded.

J gene: TRBJ1-1; clone size: many; V gene: TRBV7-9; CDR3 protein: ACQAVNTEAF
J gene: TRBJ1-4; clone size: many; V gene: TRBV7-6; CDR3 protein: ADPVGGNSTNEKLF
J gene: TRBJ2-7; clone size: many; V gene: TRBV20-1; CDR3 protein: SARIRTGRVYEQY
J gene: TRBJ1-5; clone size: .; V gene: TRBV5-5; CDR3 protein: ASSFTEGNQPQH
J gene: TRBJ2-7; clone size: .; V gene: TRBV20-1; CDR3 protein: SATSGTSGSPIYEQY
J gene: TRBJ2-1; clone size: many; V gene: TRBV9; CDR3 protein: ASSPIAGGRNEQF
J gene: TRBJ2-5; clone size: few; V gene: TRBV7-8; CDR3 protein: ASSLDRIQETQY
J gene: TRBJ1-5; clone size: .; V gene: TRBV28; CDR3 protein: ATAGRVGNQPQN
J gene: TRBJ1-1; clone size: many; V gene: TRBV6-5; CDR3 protein: ASSRHSREHTEAF
J gene: TRBJ2-7; clone size: many; V gene: TRBV20-1; CDR3 protein: SARKDSGEQY
J gene: TRBJ1-2; clone size: many; V gene: TRBV29-1; CDR3 protein: SVDIGLTYGYT
J gene: TRBJ2-5; clone size: .; V gene: TRBV5-6; CDR3 protein: ASSLGTFGETQY
J gene: TRBJ2-5; clone size: few; V gene: TRBV20-1; CDR3 protein: SAQTTRAETQY
J gene: TRBJ2-3; clone size: many; V gene: TRBV3-1; CDR3 protein: ASSRPSGESTDTQY
J gene: TRBJ2-3; clone size: many; V gene: TRBV5-1; CDR3 protein: ASSVRPSGGTDTQY
J gene: TRBJ1-6; clone size: many; V gene: TRBV6-5; CDR3 protein: ASSPDRSFSPLN
J gene: TRBJ1-6; clone size: many; V gene: TRBV7-2; CDR3 protein: ASTEQVSPLH
J gene: TRBJ1-1; clone size: many; V gene: TRBV20-1; CDR3 protein: SARDGTGGRITEAF
J gene: TRBJ1-6; clone size: .; V gene: TRBV6-2/TRBV6-3; CDR3 protein: ASKPGHLYNSPLN
J gene: TRBJ1-5; clone size: many; V gene: TRBV6-5; CDR3 protein: ASRKGESNQPQH
J gene: TRBJ1-3; clone size: many; V gene: TRBV20-1; CDR3 protein: SARDRGKSGNTIY
J gene: TRBJ2-1; clone size: .; V gene: TRBV5-4; CDR3 protein: ASSLAVGRGNEQF
J gene: TRBJ2-7; clone size: many; V gene: TRBV5-1; CDR3 protein: ASSFGGPAYEQY
J gene: TRBJ1-5; clone size: .; V gene: TRBV5-6; CDR3 protein: ASSLASTGGSNQPQH
J gene: TRBJ2-3; clone size: .; V gene: TRBV28; CDR3 protein: ASSFGQPQY
J gene: TRBJ2-3; clone size: .; V gene: TRBV20-1; CDR3 protein: SARVPGQGLGPQY
J gene: TRBJ1-2; clone size: many; V gene: TRBV29-1; CDR3 protein: SVSGEGYGYT
J gene: TRBJ2-1; clone size: .; V gene: TRBV4-1; CDR3 protein: ASSQVWGPGSSYNEQF
J gene: TRBJ2-3; clone size: .; V gene: TRBV18; CDR3 protein: ASSPPSGGTDTQY
J gene: TRBJ2-5; clone size: .; V gene: TRBV11-2; CDR3 protein: ASKIGPAGTQY
J gene: TRBJ1-1; clone size: many; V gene: TRBV4-1; CDR3 protein: ASSPGRGVDEAF
J gene: TRBJ2-1; clone size: many; V gene: TRBV20-1; CDR3 protein: SAREGAGAAYNEQF
J gene: TRBJ2-1; clone size: many; V gene: TRBV10-3; CDR3 protein: AISASRDRGEANEQF
J gene: TRBJ2-5; clone size: many; V gene: TRBV5-5; CDR3 protein: ASSLAVGQGASRTYQETQY
J gene: TRBJ2-1; clone size: many; V gene: TRBV4-1; CDR3 protein: ASSTARGLAVWEQF
J gene: TRBJ2-6; clone size: many; V gene: TRBV29-1; CDR3 protein: SVGRSSGISGANVLT
J gene: TRBJ1-1; clone size: many; V gene: TRBV5-1; CDR3 protein: ASSLIRDSTEAF
J gene: TRBJ1-2; clone size: many; V gene: TRBV5-1; CDR3 protein: ASSLGHPQGPYGYT
J gene: TRBJ2-7; clone size: many; V gene: TRBV20-1; CDR3 protein: SAAGVYEQY
J gene: TRBJ2-1; clone size: many; V gene: TRBV20-1; CDR3 protein: SARAASGGAYNEQF
J gene: TRBJ2-7; clone size: many; V gene: TRBV9; CDR3 protein: ASSRLEGWDEQY
J gene: TRBJ2-3; clone size: many; V gene: TRBV7-9; CDR3 protein: ASSEDSRTDTQY
J gene: TRBJ1-1; clone size: .; V gene: TRBV20-1; CDR3 protein: SARVTEAF
J gene: TRBJ2-7; clone size: many; V gene: TRBV5-1; CDR3 protein: ASSKYRGIDEQY
J gene: TRBJ1-2; clone size: many; V gene: TRBV12-3/TRBV12-4; CDR3 protein: ASSYDSNYGYT
J gene: TRBJ1-5; clone size: few; V gene: TRBV6-6; CDR3 protein: ASYSGTGYSNQPQH
J gene: TRBJ2-3; clone size: few; V gene: TRBV11-3; CDR3 protein: ASSRGRTSGAGSTDTQY
J gene: TRBJ2-3; clone size: .; V gene: TRBV20-1; CDR3 protein: SAGLAGAADTQY
J gene: TRBJ2-5; clone size: .; V gene: TRBV6-5; CDR3 protein: ASSPPGLARQTQY
J gene: TRBJ1-1; clone size: .; V gene: TRBV20-1; CDR3 protein: SASSNTEREAF
J gene: TRBJ2-5; clone size: .; V gene: TRBV5-6; CDR3 protein: ASSLAEWGTQETQY
J gene: TRBJ1-3; clone size: many; V gene: TRBV29-1; CDR3 protein: SARRGNSGNTIY
J gene: TRBJ1-6; clone size: few; V gene: TRBV7-2; CDR3 protein: ASSLDRGYSPLN